The present T cell receptor (beta chain) was sequenced within a study of T-cell reconstitution after alpha-beta-depleted transplantation in children. The TCRbeta library incorporated unique molecular identifiers. MiXCR was run by TCRdb on the PCR reads, yielding one entry per CDR3 protein. The sample has about 610,000 distinct CDR3 sequences, under 12% seen once. The CDR3 sequence is 16 residues long. Germline CDR1 reads SEHNR; CDR2 reads FQNEAQ (reference sequence). This clonotype has a handful of counts. A junction boundary mismatches the germline segment, possibly from a read error. This sample comprised PBMCs from the stem cell graft donor, obtained from the stem cell graft. This chain joins TRBV7-9 and TRBJ2-2, with 11 bases identical to TRBD2. This TCR came from a human donor who donated a stem cell graft to a child with acute myeloid leukemia. The CDR3 DNA reads as TGTGCCAGCAGCTCCTCGACTAGCGGGAAGGCCGGGCAGCTGTTTTTT. Its protein product is CASSSSTSGKAGQLFF.